The 27 T cell receptor beta chains presented below share a single source sample, sequenced in a study of T cells in localized non-small cell lung cancer (dated by TCRdb to 2019 to 2021). Library preparation used the immunoSEQ multiplex PCR assay. In its TCRdb copy, this immuneACCESS table keeps in-frame sequences only and misses some clones. Where compared with another copy, unresolved V genes explain less than half of these, and the others have no known cause. This sample has 30,000 to 45,000 clones in its table, and around nine tenths of those were observed once. Roughly 6.9% of the sample rests with the top ten. This material consisted of peripheral blood, taken before any cancer treatment. Receptors originate from a female donor older than 55 with stage I lung adenocarcinoma.

The chain joins TRBV18 to TRBJ2-5; TRBD1 aligns across 7 bases. Germline lookup yields CDR1 KGHSH and CDR2 LQKENI. V shed 0 bases, J shed 7 bases, and the junction held 5 bases outside the gene matches. The CDR3 contains 14 residues. The CDR3 coding sequence is TGTGCCAGCTCACCACCGACAGGGACAATGACCCAGTACTTC. This encodes CASSPPTGTMTQYF.

This chain links TRBV7-8 with TRBJ1-1; 7 bases line up with TRBD1. The CDR3 is made up of 18 amino acids. V was clipped by 4 bases and J by 4 bases; unmatched bases: 18. Per germline, CDR1 SGHVS and CDR2 FQNEAQ. DNA for the CDR3: TGTGCCAGCAGCTCCTTCCTGGGACAGAGGGGACGACCCACTGAAGCTTTCTTT. Translated: CASSSFLGQRGRPTEAFF.

The rearrangement joins TRBV4-1 to TRBJ2-4, with TRBD1 matching over 9 bases. CDR1 and CDR2 from the germline V gene are MGHRA and YSYEKL. V dropped 1 base and J dropped 1; count of bases not matched to a gene: 11. CDR3 length: 19 residues. CDR3 sequence: CASSQGTGEVVLAKNIQYF. Here the CDR3 DNA reads TGCGCCAGCAGCCAAGGGACAGGGGAAGTGGTCTTGGCCAAAAACATTCAGTACTTC.

The chain recombines TRBV19 with TRBJ1-1; 8 bases are shared with TRBD1. The V gene end was trimmed by 5 bases and the J gene end by 1 base; junction bases not matched to a gene: 3. The CDR3 length is 14 residues. Germline CDR1 and CDR2: LNHDA and SQIVND (reference sequence). DNA of the CDR3: TGTGCCAGTAGTTTTACAGGGGGGAACACTGAAGCTTTCTTT. It yields the protein CASSFTGGNTEAFF. Variable domain in full (rest from reference TRBV19 and TRBJ1-1): DGGITQSPKYLFRKEGQNVTLSCEQNLNHDAMYWYRQDPGQGLRLIYYSQIVNDFQKGDIAEGYSVSREKKESFPLTVTSAQKNPTAFYLCASSFTGGNTEAFFGQGTRLTVV.

The chain combines TRBV29-1 with TRBJ2-3, with unresolved D. The CDR3 is 12 residues long. V was pared by 7 bases and J by 0 bases, with 8 bases between. Germline V CDR1 and CDR2: SQVTM, ANQGSEA. CDR3 protein: CSAHASTDTQYF. CDR3 bases: TGCAGCGCACACGCGAGCACAGATACGCAGTATTTT.

The chain is built from TRBV10-3 and TRBJ1-5, with a possible D match to TRBD1 (6 bases). CDR1 and CDR2 from the germline V gene are ENHRY and SYGVKD. The germline V and J ends were trimmed by 6 bases and 2 bases, with 11 bases remaining between them. This CDR3 spans 14 amino acids. CDR3 sequence (DNA): TGTGCCATCAGCCTGGACAGAGGCAATCAGCCCCAGCATTTT. Its protein product is CAISLDRGNQPQHF.

The chain is built from TRBV11-3 and TRBJ2-7; 7 positions agree with TRBD1. J gave up 6 bases and V 5 bases, and 13 bases lay outside the gene matches. Germline lookup yields CDR1 SGHNT and CDR2 YENEEA. The CDR3 totals 15 residues. The CDR3 region has the DNA TGTGCCAGCAGCGACCGGGACAGCCCCGAAGCCGAGCAGTACTTC. Its translation: CASSDRDSPEAEQYF.

The rearrangement joins TRBV7-9 to TRBJ2-1; unclear D gene. Trimming left V 3 bases short and J 8 bases short, with 5 bases between. Germline CDR1 SEHNR, CDR2 FQNEAQ (reference sequence). The CDR3 totals 11 residues. The DNA of the CDR3 is TGTGCCAGCAGCTTGAGCCATGAGCAGTTCTTC. This codes for CASSLSHEQFF. Filled out from reference TRBV7-9 and TRBJ2-1, the complete variable domain reads DTGVSQNPRHKITKRGQNVTFRCDPISEHNRLYWYRQTLGQGPEFLTYFQNEAQLEKSRLLSDRFSAERPKGSFSTLEIQRTEQGDSAMYLCASSLSHEQFFGPGTRLTVL.

This clone was recorded once. This rearrangement joins TRBV5-1 to TRBJ1-5; D gene uncertain. CDR1 is SGHRS, CDR2 YFSETQ, per germline. The CDR3 is 14 amino acids. The V gene lost 2 bases and the J gene lost 2 bases, with 8 bases spanning the gap. The CDR3 coding sequence is TGCGCCAGCAGCTTTGAGGCAGGCAATCAGCCCCAGCATTTT. Translated: CASSFEAGNQPQHF.

This chain connects TRBV10-2 to TRBJ1-2; D gene uncertain. Germline-derived CDR1 and CDR2 are WSHSY and SAAADI. CDR3 length equals 15 residues. V was cut by 6 bases and J by 1 base, with 15 bases left in between. CDR3 amino acids: CASSGDLGSNYGYTF. CDR3 bases: TGCGCCAGCAGCGGTGACCTGGGAAGTAACTATGGCTACACCTTC.

The CDR3 loop reads CATSREYSANTEAFF. DNA of the CDR3: TGTGCCACCAGCAGAGAGTACAGTGCAAACACTGAAGCTTTCTTT. V and J are TRBV15 and TRBJ1-1; the D is unclear. The CDR3 is 15 amino acids. With 0 bases removed from V and 2 bases from J, the gap between germline ends came to 10 bases. Germline V lookup: CDR1 LNHNV, CDR2 YYDKDF (reference sequence).

This clone was counted a single time. The chain employs TRBV7-3 and TRBJ1-2; TRBD1 might be the D (5 bases). The CDR3 length is 13 residues. CDR1 SGHTA and CDR2 FQGTGA come from the germline V gene. Trimming took off 5 bases at V and 4 bases at J, with 11 bases between the two ends. The CDR3 bases are TGTGCCAGCAGCCCCGACAGATTCTATGGCTACACCTTC. Translating it yields CASSPDRFYGYTF.

The chain couples TRBV4-1 to TRBJ2-1; 7 nucleotides line up with TRBD1. The junction had 18 bases not matched to a gene; V was cut back by 1 base and J by 3 bases. The CDR3 length is 20 residues. Germline CDR1 is MGHRA and CDR2 is YSYEKL. As DNA, the CDR3 is TGCGCCAGCAGCCAAGGAGGGTCCCCGGGACAGTCAAAGTACTACAATGAGCAGTTCTTC. The encoded protein is CASSQGGSPGQSKYYNEQFF.

This chain connects TRBV7-2 to TRBJ2-7; weak D call: TRBD2 (5 bases). Trimming stripped 5 bases from V and 1 base from J, with 6 bases between. Germline loops: CDR1 SGHTA, CDR2 FQGNSA. This CDR3 spans 12 amino acids. The CDR3 loop reads CASSPGSYEQYF. CDR3 bases: TGTGCCAGCAGCCCGGGATCCTACGAGCAGTACTTC.

The chain uses TRBV5-1 and TRBJ1-1; no clear D gene. This CDR3 is built from 19 residues. V gave up 2 bases and J gave up 3 bases, with 26 bases separating them. CDR1 and CDR2 (germline): SGHRS, YFSETQ. The DNA for the CDR3 is TGCGCCAGCAGCTTTAGGCACACGGTGATCTTTGAGAATGACACTGAAGCTTTCTTT. Translating it yields CASSFRHTVIFENDTEAFF.

The rearrangement joins TRBV9 to TRBJ2-1; 9 positions agree with TRBD2. The CDR3 spans 15 residues. Germline CDR1 reads SGDLS; CDR2 reads YYNGEE. V trimming: 0 bases; J trimming: 9 bases; junction bases outside the gene matches: 7. DNA of the CDR3: TGTGCCAGCAGCGTAGCTGGCGGGGGGGCCCCTGAGCAGTTCTTC. It specifies CASSVAGGGAPEQFF.

The chain joins TRBV7-9 to TRBJ1-2; 7 nucleotides agree with TRBD1. CDR1 and CDR2 from the germline V gene are SEHNR and FQNEAQ (reference sequence). The CDR3 runs to 13 residues. The ends lost 4 bases at V and 8 bases at J; junction bases unmatched: 7. CDR3 nucleotide sequence: TGTGCCAGCAGCTCCGACAGGGAGAGAGGCTACACCTTC. This gives the protein CASSSDRERGYTF.

The chain combines TRBV7-2 with TRBJ1-5; 9 bases line up with TRBD1. Germline V CDR1 and CDR2: SGHTA, FQGNSA. The V segment lost 1 base and the J segment 7 bases; nucleotides outside the gene matches: 2. This CDR3 spans 14 amino acids. This chain's CDR3 is CASSLGTGVQPQHF. The CDR3 DNA follows: TGTGCCAGCAGCTTAGGGACAGGGGTACAGCCCCAGCATTTT.

This rearrangement joins TRBV11-2 to TRBJ2-5, with D unresolved. V was clipped by 3 bases and J by 4 bases, with 6 bases between them. In germline, CDR1 is SGHAT, CDR2 FQNNGV. The CDR3 sequence is 12 residues long. The CDR3 nucleotides read TGTGCCAGCAGCTTGAATGGAGAGACCCAGTACTTC. Protein product: CASSLNGETQYF.

The V call is TRBV7-9, the J call TRBJ2-5; the D gene is possibly TRBD1 (6 bases). Germline CDR1 and CDR2: SEHNR and FQNEAQ (reference sequence). The V end was cut by 3 bases, the J end by 5 bases, with 16 bases between. The CDR3 sequence is 15 residues long. CDR3 sequence: CASSFGQGISETQYF. In nucleotides, the CDR3 is TGTGCCAGCAGCTTCGGCCAGGGGATAAGCGAGACCCAGTACTTC.

This clone was seen just once. The rearrangement uses TRBV7-9 and TRBJ2-7; D tentatively reads TRBD1 or TRBD2 (5 bases each). The ends were cut back, 5 bases at V and 2 bases at J, with 16 bases in the middle. From germline, CDR1 is SEHNR and CDR2 FQNEAQ (reference sequence). The CDR3 consists of 15 residues. This CDR3 reads CASSTPWGTTYEQYF. The CDR3 DNA reads TGTGCCAGCAGCACCCCCTGGGGGACCACCTACGAGCAGTACTTC.

This clone was seen a few times. The chain employs TRBV4-2 and TRBJ1-6; 7 positions agree with TRBD1. This CDR3 spans 16 amino acids. The germline V gene encodes CDR1 LGHNA and CDR2 YNFKEQ. The V and J ends lost 1 base and 5 bases, in that order; junction bases with no gene match: 5. The CDR3 region is CASSQGEGANNSPLHF. The CDR3 DNA reads as TGTGCCAGCAGCCAAGGGGAGGGGGCGAATAATTCACCCCTCCACTTT.

The chain employs TRBV27 and TRBJ2-7; D uncertain. The germline gives CDR1 MNHEY, CDR2 SMNVEV (reference sequence). V was clipped by 3 bases and J by 3 bases, with 9 bases between them. This CDR3 spans 13 amino acids. The CDR3 sequence: CASSFGPHYEQYF. Here the CDR3 DNA reads TGTGCCAGCAGTTTTGGGCCCCACTACGAGCAGTACTTC.

This clone was seen only once. The CDR3 is CASSHWLRDRAEKLFF. The CDR3 DNA follows: TGCGCCAGCAGCCATTGGTTGAGGGACAGGGCTGAAAAACTGTTTTTT. The rearrangement uses TRBV4-1 and TRBJ1-4; 9 nucleotides line up with TRBD1. With V trimmed by 3 bases and J by 7 bases, 9 bases remained unmatched. The CDR3 is 16 residues long. CDR1 MGHRA and CDR2 YSYEKL come from the germline V gene.

This chain connects TRBV7-3 to TRBJ2-5, with 8 bases fitting TRBD2. Unmatched junction bases numbered 7, after V lost 5 bases and J lost 2 bases. CDR3 length: 15 amino acids. Germline CDR1 SGHTA, CDR2 FQGTGA. CDR3 sequence: CASSRTGTSQETQYF. CDR3 bases: TGTGCCAGCAGCCGTACCGGGACTAGTCAAGAGACCCAGTACTTC.

The CDR3 region has the DNA TGTGCCAGCAGCCGGGAAGGGCGGGGGGGCAGTGCTGAGCAGTTCTTC. It is translated as CASSREGRGGSAEQFF. This chain links TRBV9 with TRBJ2-1; 9 nucleotides match TRBD2. CDR1 SGDLS and CDR2 YYNGEE come from the germline V gene. The CDR3 contains 16 residues. V shed 4 bases, J shed 9 bases, and the junction held 14 bases outside the gene matches.

The sample holds one count of this clone. V gene TRBV7-2 combines with J gene TRBJ2-3; the D call may be TRBD1 or TRBD2 (5 bases each). The V gene lost 4 bases and the J gene lost 0 bases, with 14 bases spanning the gap. The CDR3 is 16 residues long. Looked up from germline, CDR1 is SGHTA and CDR2 is FQGNSA. The CDR3 bases are TGTGCCAGCAGCTCAGCCGGGACGGTCAGCACAGATACGCAGTATTTT. Its translation is CASSSAGTVSTDTQYF.